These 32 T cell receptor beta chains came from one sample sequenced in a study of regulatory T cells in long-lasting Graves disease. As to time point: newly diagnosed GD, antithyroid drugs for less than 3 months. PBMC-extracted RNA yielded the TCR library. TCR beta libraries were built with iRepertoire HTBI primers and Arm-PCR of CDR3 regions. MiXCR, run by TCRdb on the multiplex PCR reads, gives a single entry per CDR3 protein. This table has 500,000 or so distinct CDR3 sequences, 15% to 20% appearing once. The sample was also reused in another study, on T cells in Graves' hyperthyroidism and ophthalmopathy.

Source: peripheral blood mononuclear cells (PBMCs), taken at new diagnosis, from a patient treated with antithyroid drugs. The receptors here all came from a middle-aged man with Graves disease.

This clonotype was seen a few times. The CDR3 reads CASSETGWAGELFF. The CDR3 DNA reads as TGTGCCAGCAGTGAGACAGGGTGGGCCGGGGAGCTGTTTTTT. V and J are TRBV12-3 or TRBV12-4 and TRBJ2-2; TRBD1 aligns across 7 bases. J lost 6 bases, V lost 5 bases, and 6 bases had no gene match. The length of the CDR3 is 14 residues.

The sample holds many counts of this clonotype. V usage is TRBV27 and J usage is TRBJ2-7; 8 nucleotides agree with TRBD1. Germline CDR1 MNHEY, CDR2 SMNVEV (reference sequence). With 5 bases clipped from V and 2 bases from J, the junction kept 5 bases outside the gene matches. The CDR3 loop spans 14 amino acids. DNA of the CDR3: TGTGCCAGCAGTAGGACAGGGTCTACCTACGAGCAGTACTTC. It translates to CASSRTGSTYEQYF.

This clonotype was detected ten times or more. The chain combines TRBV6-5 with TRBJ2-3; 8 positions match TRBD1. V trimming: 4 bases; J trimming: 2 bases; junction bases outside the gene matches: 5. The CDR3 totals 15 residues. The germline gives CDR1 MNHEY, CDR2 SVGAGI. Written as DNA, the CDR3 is TGTGCCAGCAGTTCCGGGACAGGATACACAGATACGCAGTATTTT. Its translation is CASSSGTGYTDTQYF.

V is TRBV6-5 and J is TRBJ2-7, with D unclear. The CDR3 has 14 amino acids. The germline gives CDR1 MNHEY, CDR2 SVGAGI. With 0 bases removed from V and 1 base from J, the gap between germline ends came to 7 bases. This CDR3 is CASSYSGTSYEQYF. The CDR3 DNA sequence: TGTGCCAGCAGTTACTCAGGCACATCCTACGAGCAGTACTTC.

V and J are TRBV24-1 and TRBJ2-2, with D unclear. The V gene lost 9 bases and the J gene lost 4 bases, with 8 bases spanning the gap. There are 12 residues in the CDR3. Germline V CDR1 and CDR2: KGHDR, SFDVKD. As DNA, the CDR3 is TGTGCCACCCGGCAAGCCACCGGGGAGCTGTTTTTT. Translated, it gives CATRQATGELFF.

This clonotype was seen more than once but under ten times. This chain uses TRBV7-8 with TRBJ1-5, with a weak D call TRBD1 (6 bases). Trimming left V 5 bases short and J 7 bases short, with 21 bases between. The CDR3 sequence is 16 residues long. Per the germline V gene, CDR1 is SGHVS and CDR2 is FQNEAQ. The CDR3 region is CASSHRGGALTQPQHF. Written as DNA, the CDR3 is TGTGCCAGCAGCCATAGGGGGGGGGCGCTTACCCAGCCCCAGCATTTT.

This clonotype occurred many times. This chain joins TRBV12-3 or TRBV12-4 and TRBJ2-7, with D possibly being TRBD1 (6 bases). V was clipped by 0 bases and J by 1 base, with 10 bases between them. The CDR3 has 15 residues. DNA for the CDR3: TGTGCCAGCAGTTTAGCGTGGGACATATCCTACGAGCAGTACTTC. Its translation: CASSLAWDISYEQYF.

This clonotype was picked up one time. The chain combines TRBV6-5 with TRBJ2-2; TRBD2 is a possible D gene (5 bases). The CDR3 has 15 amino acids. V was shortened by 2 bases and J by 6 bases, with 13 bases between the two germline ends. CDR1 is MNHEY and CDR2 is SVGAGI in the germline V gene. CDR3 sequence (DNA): TGTGCCAGCAGTTACAACGGGGTGATGGCCGGGGAGCTGTTTTTT. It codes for CASSYNGVMAGELFF.

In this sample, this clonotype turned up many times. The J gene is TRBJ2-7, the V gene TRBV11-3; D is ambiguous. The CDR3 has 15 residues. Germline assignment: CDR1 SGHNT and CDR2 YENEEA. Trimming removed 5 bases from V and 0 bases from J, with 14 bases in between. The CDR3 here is CASSPMDASSYEQYF. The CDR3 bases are TGTGCCAGCAGCCCTATGGACGCGAGCTCCTACGAGCAGTACTTC.

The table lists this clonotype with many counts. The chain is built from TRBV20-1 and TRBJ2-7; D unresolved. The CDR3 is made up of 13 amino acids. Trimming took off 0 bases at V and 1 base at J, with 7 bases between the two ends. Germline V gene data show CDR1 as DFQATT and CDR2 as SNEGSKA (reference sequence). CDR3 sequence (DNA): TGCAGTGCTAGAGACTTACAGTCCTACGAGCAGTACTTC. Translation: CSARDLQSYEQYF.

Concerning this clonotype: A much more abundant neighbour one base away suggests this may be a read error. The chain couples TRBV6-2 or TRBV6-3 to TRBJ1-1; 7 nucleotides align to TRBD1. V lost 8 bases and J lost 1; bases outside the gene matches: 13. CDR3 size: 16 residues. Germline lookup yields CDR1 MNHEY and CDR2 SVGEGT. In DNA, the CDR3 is TGTGCCAGCCAAAGCCTGATACAGGGGCCGAACACTGAAGCTTTCTTT. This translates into CASQSLIQGPNTEAFF.

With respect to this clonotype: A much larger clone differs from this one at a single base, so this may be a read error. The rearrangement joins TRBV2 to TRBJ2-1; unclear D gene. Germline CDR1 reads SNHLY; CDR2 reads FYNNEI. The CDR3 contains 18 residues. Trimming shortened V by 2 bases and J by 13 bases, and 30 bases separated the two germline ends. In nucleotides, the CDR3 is TGTGCCAGCAGTGAATACTCGACATGGGGAAATTACCAAGAGACCCAGTTCTTC. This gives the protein CASSEYSTWGNYQETQFF.

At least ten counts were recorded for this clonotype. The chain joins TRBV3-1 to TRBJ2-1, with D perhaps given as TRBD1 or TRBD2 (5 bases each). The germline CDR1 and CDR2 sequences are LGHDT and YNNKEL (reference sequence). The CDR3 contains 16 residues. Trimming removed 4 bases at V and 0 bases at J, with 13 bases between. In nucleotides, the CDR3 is TGTGCCAGCAGCCCACCGGGACGGGGCTCCTACAATGAGCAGTTCTTC. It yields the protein CASSPPGRGSYNEQFF.

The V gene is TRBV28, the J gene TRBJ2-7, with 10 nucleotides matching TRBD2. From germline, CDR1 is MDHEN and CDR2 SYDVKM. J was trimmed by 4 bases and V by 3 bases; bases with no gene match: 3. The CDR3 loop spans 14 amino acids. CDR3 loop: CASSFSSGSYEQYF. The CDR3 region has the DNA TGTGCCAGCAGTTTCTCTAGCGGGAGTTACGAGCAGTACTTC. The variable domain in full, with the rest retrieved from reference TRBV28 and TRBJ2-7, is DVKVTQSSRYLVKRTGEKVFLECVQDMDHENMFWYRQDPGLGLRLIYFSYDVKMKEKGDIPEGYSVSREKKERFSLILESASTNQTSMYLCASSFSSGSYEQYFGPGTRLTVT.

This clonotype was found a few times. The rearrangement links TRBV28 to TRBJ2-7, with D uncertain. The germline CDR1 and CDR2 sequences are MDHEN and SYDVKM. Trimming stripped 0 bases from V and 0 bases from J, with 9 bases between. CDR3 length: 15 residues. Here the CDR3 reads CASSLWGSISYEQYF. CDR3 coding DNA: TGTGCCAGCAGTTTATGGGGGTCAATCTCCTACGAGCAGTACTTC.

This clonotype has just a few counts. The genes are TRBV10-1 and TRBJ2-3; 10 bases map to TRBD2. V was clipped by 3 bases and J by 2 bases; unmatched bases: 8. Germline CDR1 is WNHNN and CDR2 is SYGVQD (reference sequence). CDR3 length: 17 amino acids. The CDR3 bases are TGCGCCAGCAGTGATCCGGGAGCGGGAGGGACCACAGATACGCAGTATTTT. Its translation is CASSDPGAGGTTDTQYF.

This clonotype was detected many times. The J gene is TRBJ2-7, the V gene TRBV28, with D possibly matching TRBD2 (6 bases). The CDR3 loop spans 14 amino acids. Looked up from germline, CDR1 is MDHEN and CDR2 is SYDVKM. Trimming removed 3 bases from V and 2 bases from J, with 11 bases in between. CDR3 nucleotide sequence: TGTGCCAGCAGTTTCTTAGCGGCTCCCTACGAGCAGTACTTC. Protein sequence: CASSFLAAPYEQYF.

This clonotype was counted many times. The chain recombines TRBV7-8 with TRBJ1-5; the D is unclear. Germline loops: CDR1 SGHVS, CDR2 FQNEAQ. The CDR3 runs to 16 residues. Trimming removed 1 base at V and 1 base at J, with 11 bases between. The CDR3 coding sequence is TGTGCCAGCAGCTTAGAGGCAGGTGGGAGCAATCAGCCCCAGCATTTT. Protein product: CASSLEAGGSNQPQHF.

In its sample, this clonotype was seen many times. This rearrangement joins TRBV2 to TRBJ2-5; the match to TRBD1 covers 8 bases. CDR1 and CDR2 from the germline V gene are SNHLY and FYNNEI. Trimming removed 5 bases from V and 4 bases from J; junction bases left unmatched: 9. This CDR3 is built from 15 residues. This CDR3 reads CASSPPGQGRETQYF. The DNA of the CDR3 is TGTGCCAGCAGTCCGCCCGGACAGGGCCGAGAGACCCAGTACTTC.

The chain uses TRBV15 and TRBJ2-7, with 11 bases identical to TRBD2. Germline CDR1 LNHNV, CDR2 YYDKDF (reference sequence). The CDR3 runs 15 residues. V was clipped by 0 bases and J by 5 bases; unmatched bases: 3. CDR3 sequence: CATSREASGRNEQYF. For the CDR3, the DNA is TGTGCCACCAGCAGAGAGGCTAGCGGGAGGAACGAGCAGTACTTC.

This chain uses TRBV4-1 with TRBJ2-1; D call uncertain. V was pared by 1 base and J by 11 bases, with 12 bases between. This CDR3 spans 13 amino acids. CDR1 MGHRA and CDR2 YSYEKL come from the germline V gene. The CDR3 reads CASSQVGYPKQFF. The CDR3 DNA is TGCGCCAGCAGCCAAGTAGGGTACCCGAAGCAGTTCTTC.

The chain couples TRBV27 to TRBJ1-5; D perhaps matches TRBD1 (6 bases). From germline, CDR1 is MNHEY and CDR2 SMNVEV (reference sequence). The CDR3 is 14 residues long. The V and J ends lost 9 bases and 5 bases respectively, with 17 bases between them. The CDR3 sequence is CASSVTGPYQPQHF. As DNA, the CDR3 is TGTGCCAGTAGTGTGACAGGACCCTATCAGCCCCAGCATTTT.

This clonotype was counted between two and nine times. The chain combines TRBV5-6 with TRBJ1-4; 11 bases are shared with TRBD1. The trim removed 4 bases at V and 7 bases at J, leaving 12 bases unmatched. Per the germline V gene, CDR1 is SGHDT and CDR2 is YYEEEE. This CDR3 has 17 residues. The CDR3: CASSPFRDRGTGEKLFF. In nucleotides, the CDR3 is TGTGCCAGCAGCCCGTTCCGGGACAGGGGGACAGGTGAAAAACTGTTTTTT.

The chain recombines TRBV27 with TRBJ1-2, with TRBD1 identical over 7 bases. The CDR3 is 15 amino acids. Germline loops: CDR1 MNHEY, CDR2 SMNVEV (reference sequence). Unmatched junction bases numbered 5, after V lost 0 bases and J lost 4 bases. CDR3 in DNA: TGTGCCAGCAGTTTATCAACCACAGGGGTCTATGGCTACACCTTC. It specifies CASSLSTTGVYGYTF.

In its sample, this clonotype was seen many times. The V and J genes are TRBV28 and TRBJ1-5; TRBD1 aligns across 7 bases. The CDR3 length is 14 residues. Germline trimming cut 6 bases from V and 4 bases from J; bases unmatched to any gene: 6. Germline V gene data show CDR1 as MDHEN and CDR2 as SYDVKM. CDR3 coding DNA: TGTGCCAGCAGCCGCCCAGGGGGTAATCAGCCCCAGCATTTT. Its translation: CASSRPGGNQPQHF.

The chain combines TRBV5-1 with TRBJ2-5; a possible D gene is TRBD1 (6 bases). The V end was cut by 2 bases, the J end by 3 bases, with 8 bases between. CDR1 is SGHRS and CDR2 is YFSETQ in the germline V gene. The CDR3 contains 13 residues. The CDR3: CASSLGQKETQYF. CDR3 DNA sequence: TGCGCCAGCAGCTTAGGACAGAAAGAGACCCAGTACTTC.

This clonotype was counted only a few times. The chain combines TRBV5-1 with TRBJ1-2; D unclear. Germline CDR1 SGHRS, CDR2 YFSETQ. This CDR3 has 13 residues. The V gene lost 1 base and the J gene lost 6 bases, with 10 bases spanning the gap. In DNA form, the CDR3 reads TGCGCCAGCAGCTTGTCAGGCATCCATGGCTACACCTTC. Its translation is CASSLSGIHGYTF.

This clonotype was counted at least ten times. This CDR3 is CASSPGIQRGTDTQYF. The CDR3 coding sequence is TGTGCCAGCAGTCCAGGGATCCAACGCGGCACAGATACGCAGTATTTT. The chain combines TRBV2 with TRBJ2-3, with a weak D call TRBD1 (5 bases). Trimming shortened V by 5 bases and J by 1 base, and 16 bases separated the two germline ends. Germline CDR1 reads SNHLY; CDR2 reads FYNNEI. The length of the CDR3 is 16 residues.

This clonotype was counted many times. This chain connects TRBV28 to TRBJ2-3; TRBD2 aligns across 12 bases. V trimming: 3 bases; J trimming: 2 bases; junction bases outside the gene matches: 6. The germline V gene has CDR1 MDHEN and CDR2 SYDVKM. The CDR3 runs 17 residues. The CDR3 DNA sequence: TGTGCCAGCAGTTTGGCCACTAGCGGGGGGTTCACAGATACGCAGTATTTT. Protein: CASSLATSGGFTDTQYF. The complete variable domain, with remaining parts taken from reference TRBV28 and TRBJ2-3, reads DVKVTQSSRYLVKRTGEKVFLECVQDMDHENMFWYRQDPGLGLRLIYFSYDVKMKEKGDIPEGYSVSREKKERFSLILESASTNQTSMYLCASSLATSGGFTDTQYFGPGTRLTVL.

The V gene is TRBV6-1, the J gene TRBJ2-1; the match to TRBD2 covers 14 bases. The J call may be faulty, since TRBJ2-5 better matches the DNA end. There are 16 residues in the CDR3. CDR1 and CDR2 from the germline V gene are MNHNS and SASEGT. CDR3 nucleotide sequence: TGTGCCAGCACTCCAGGGACTAGCGGGGGTCAAGAGACCCAGTACTTC. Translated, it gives CASTPGTSGGQETQYF.

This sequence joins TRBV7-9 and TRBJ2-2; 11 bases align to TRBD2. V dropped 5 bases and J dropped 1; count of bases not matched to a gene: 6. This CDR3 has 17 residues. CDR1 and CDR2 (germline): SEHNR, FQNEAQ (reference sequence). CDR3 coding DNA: TGTGCCAGCAGCCCTTCAACTAGCGGGGGGAACACCGGGGAGCTGTTTTTT. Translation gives CASSPSTSGGNTGELFF.

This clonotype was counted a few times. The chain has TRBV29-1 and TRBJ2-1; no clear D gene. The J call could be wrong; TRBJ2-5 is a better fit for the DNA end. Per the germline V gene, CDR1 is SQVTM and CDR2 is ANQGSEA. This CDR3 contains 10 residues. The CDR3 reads CSVRKETQYF. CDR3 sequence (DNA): TGCAGCGTGAGGAAAGAGACCCAGTACTTC.